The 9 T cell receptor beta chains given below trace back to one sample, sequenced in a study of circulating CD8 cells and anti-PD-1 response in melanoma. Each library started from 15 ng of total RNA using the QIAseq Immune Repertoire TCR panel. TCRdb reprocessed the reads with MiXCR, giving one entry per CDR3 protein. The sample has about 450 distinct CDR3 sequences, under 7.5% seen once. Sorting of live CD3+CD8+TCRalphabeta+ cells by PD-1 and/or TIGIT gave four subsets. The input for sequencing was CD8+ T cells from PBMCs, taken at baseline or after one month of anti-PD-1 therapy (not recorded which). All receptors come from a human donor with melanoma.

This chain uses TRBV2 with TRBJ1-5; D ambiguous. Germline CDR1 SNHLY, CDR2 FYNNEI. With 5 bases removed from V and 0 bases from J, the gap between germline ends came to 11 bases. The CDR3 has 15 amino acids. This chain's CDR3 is CASSSTFDSNQPQHF. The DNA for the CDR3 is TGTGCCAGCAGTTCGACCTTTGATAGCAATCAGCCCCAGCATTTT.

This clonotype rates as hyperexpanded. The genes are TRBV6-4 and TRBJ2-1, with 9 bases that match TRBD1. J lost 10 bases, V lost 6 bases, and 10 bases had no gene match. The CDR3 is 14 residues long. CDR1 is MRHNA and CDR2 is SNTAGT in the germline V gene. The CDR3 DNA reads TGTGCCAGCAGCGCTAAGGGGGGGACAGGGGAGCAGTTCTTC. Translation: CASSAKGGTGEQFF.

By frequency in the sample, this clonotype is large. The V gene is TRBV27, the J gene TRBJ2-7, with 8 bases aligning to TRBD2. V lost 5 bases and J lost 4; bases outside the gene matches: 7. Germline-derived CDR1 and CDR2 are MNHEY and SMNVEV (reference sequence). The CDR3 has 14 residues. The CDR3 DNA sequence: TGTGCCAGCAGTCTAAGCGGGGGCCTGTACGAGCAGTACTTC. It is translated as CASSLSGGLYEQYF.

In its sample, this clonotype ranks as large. This CDR3 reads CASSYDPSSYEQYF. CDR3 coding DNA: TGTGCCAGCAGTTACGATCCGAGCTCCTACGAGCAGTACTTC. The chain has TRBV6-2 or TRBV6-3 and TRBJ2-7; D gene uncertain. Germline V gene data show CDR1 as MNHEY and CDR2 as SVGEGT. V lost 2 bases and J 0 bases, leaving 8 bases between the germline ends. The CDR3 loop spans 14 amino acids.

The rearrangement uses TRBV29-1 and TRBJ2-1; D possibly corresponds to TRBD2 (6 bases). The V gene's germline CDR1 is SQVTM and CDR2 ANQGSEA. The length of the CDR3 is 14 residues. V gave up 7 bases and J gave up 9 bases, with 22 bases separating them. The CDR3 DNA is TGCAGCGCCTATTGGGGCGGAGGGGCCGGTGAGCAGTTCTTC. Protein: CSAYWGGGAGEQFF.

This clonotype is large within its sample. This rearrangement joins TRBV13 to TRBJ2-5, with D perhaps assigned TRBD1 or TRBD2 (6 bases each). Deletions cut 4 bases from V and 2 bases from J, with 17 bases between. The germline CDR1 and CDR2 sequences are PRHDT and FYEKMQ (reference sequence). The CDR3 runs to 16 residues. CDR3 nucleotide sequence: TGTGCCAGCAGCTCACGGGACCGGGGGCTGCAAGAGACCCAGTACTTC. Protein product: CASSSRDRGLQETQYF.

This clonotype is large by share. CDR3 bases: TGCAGTGCTAGGATTAGAGACTACGAGCAGTACTTC. Amino acid sequence: CSARIRDYEQYF. This rearrangement joins TRBV20-1 to TRBJ2-7; D unclear. This CDR3 contains 12 residues. The ends were cut back, 3 bases at V and 3 bases at J, with 9 bases in the middle. Per germline, CDR1 DFQATT and CDR2 SNEGSKA (reference sequence).

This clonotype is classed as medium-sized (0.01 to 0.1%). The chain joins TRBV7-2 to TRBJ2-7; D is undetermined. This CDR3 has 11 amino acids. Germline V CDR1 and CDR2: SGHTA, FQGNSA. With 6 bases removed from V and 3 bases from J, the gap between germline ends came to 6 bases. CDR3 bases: TGTGCCAGCAGGTCCGGCTACGAGCAGTACTTC. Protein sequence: CASRSGYEQYF.

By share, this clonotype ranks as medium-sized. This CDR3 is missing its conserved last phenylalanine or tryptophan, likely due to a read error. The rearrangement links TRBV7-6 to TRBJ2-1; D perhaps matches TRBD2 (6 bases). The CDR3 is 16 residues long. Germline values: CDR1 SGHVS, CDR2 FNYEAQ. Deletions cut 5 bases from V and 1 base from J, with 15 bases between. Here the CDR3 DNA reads TGTGCCAGCAGCCCGCAACTAGCTTCGTCCTACAATGAGCAGTTCCTC. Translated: CASSPQLASSYNEQFL.